The 2 T cell receptor beta chains below were found in one sample sequenced in a study of human T cells and chemical hapten exposure. Documented time point: patch test 2, 6 weeks after DPC sensitization. Treatment of the sample: therapeutic diphenylcyclopropenone sensitization with weekly scalp DPC. MiXCR was run by TCRdb on the RACE reads, yielding one entry per CDR3 protein. The sample records roughly 380,000 distinct CDR3 sequences, 6% to 7% being singletons. Sample: whole blood, taken in connection with sensitization to the hapten diphenylcyclopropenone (DPC). These receptors all come from a young woman with alopecia areata. Some clones in this sample may be carry-over from other donors' samples.

This clonotype was seen a handful of times. The J gene is TRBJ2-2, the V gene TRBV12-3 or TRBV12-4, with D hard to call. This CDR3 is 14 amino acids long. Trimming left V 1 base short and J 4 bases short, with 7 bases between. The CDR3 spells CASSLGESTGELFF. The DNA for the CDR3 is TGTGCCAGCAGTTTAGGGGAATCCACCGGGGAGCTGTTTTTT.

This clonotype was seen only a few times. The rearrangement joins TRBV5-1 to TRBJ2-7; D possibly corresponds to TRBD2 (7 bases). This CDR3 has 14 residues. Germline assignment: CDR1 SGHRS and CDR2 YFSETQ. Trimming removed 6 bases at V and 2 bases at J, with 15 bases between. This CDR3 reads CASKGGLNPYEQYF. The CDR3 nucleotides read TGCGCCAGCAAGGGGGGGTTGAACCCCTACGAGCAGTACTTC.